This record looks at one T cell receptor (beta chain) sequence and its context. This sample stems from a study of blood T cell repertoires in COVID-19. The CDR3 is made up of 16 amino acids. Trimming pared 3 bases from V and 0 bases from J, leaving 13 bases between. Germline CDR1 reads SGHRS; CDR2 reads YFSETQ. Repertoires were generated with immunoSEQ multiplex PCR, while TCRdb's copy carries only in-frame clones and drops some. This sample yields about 200,000 clones, of which 81% are seen a single time; approximately 7.2% belongs to the top ten. The V gene is TRBV5-1, the J gene TRBJ1-3, with TRBD1 as a possible D gene (6 bases). The sequence came from an elderly woman with acute or convalescent COVID-19. Material for sequencing was peripheral blood. The CDR3 DNA is TGCGCCAGCAGCTCAGCGGGGGGCGTCTCTGGAAACACCATATATTTT. Amino acids: CASSSAGGVSGNTIYF.